The source of this T cell receptor (beta chain) is a study of blood T cell repertoires in COVID-19. Assay used: immunoSEQ multiplex PCR; TCRdb lists only in-frame clones, some missing. The sample includes over 200,000 clones, 91% of them seen just once. This CDR3 has 15 amino acids. V lost 4 bases, J lost 4 bases, and 5 bases stayed unmatched. Germline CDR1 LGHDT, CDR2 YNNKEL (reference sequence). The chain carries TRBV3-1 (or the pseudogene TRBV3-2) and TRBJ2-1; 9 bases line up with TRBD2. This sequence was found in a human donor in a cohort exposed to, infected with or recovered from COVID-19 (not recorded which). The donor label of this sample is uncertain. The sequenced sample consisted of PBMCs or T cells enriched from blood (not recorded which). The CDR3 loop reads CASSRAGGGYNEQFF. CDR3 sequence (DNA): TGTGCCAGCAGCCGAGCGGGGGGAGGGTACAATGAGCAGTTCTTC.